This TCR beta chain originates from a study of a mutant IDH1 vaccine in newly diagnosed glioma. Study details: Vaccination started 4-6 weeks after radiotherapy alone, or with temozolomide cycles. Points from the study as a whole: Evidence of vaccine-induced immune responses was documented in about 93% of patients. Pseudoprogression seemed unlinked to shifts in top peripheral T cell clonotypes.

Generated by immunoSEQ multiplex PCR, the TCRdb table keeps only in-frame clones and is missing some. The data contain tens of thousands of clones, 90% of them singletons. Time point indicated: week 11, during vaccination. Each dose of the vaccine consisted of 300 ug of mutant IDH1 20-mer peptide, with topical imiquimod. Donors had new WHO grade 3 or 4 IDH1-mutant, ATRX-lost astrocytomas. Worth noting for this clone: The antigen is unknown.

Trimming shortened V by 3 bases and J by 0 bases, and 9 bases separated the two germline ends. This CDR3 has 14 amino acids. Germline loops: CDR1 GTSNPN, CDR2 SVGIG (reference sequence). The V gene is TRBV30, the J gene TRBJ1-3; D perhaps matches TRBD1 (5 bases). Sample: PBMCs, taken from a glioma patient whose treatment included an IDH1 peptide vaccine. The source of this sequence is a man aged 18 to 35 with glioma. CDR3 coding DNA: TGTGCCTGGAGGCAGACAGTCTCTGGAAACACCATATATTTT. It codes for CAWRQTVSGNTIYF.